This passage covers 25 T cell receptor beta chains from one sample sequenced in a study of T cells in Graves' hyperthyroidism and ophthalmopathy. Amplified regions were TCR beta CDR3 sequences from RNA transcripts. First-round RT-PCR of the TCR CDR3 relied on the HTBI primer set. From the multiplex PCR reads, TCRdb called clonotypes with MiXCR, one entry per CDR3 protein. Among about 550,000 distinct CDR3 sequences, 20% to 25% were seen once, and the ten largest hold more than 25%. Sequenced input: blood. These receptor sequences come from a man aged 18-30 years with Graves' hyperthyroidism.

This clonotype was seen repeatedly, ten times or more. The V call is TRBV5-6, the J call TRBJ2-5; 11 bases agree with TRBD2. The V and J ends lost 5 bases and 5 bases, in that order; junction bases with no gene match: 5. The CDR3 loop spans 14 amino acids. Germline V gives CDR1 SGHDT, CDR2 YYEEEE. CDR3 nucleotide sequence: TGTGCCAGCAGTCCACTAGCGGGGGTTGAGACCCAGTACTTC. The encoded protein is CASSPLAGVETQYF.

In this sample, this clonotype turned up many times. The V call is TRBV28, the J call TRBJ2-7; a possible D gene is TRBD2 (6 bases). This CDR3 is 13 amino acids long. The germline V gene encodes CDR1 MDHEN and CDR2 SYDVKM. Trimming removed 11 bases at V and 2 bases at J, with 16 bases between. The DNA of the CDR3 is TGTGCCCTCCGAGGAGGGCCCGCCTACGAGCAGTACTTC. This encodes CALRGGPAYEQYF.

This clonotype was observed many times. The rearrangement uses TRBV6-5 and TRBJ1-2; 10 bases line up with TRBD1. CDR3 length equals 13 residues. Germline V CDR1 and CDR2: MNHEY, SVGAGI. With 0 bases clipped from V and 9 bases from J, the junction kept 1 base outside the gene matches. CDR3 in amino acids: CASSYSGQGSYTF. In nucleotides, the CDR3 is TGTGCCAGCAGTTACTCGGGACAGGGGAGCTACACCTTC.

At least ten counts were recorded for this clonotype. This rearrangement joins TRBV10-3 to TRBJ1-5; D is uncertain. The V gene lost 4 bases and the J gene lost 7 bases, with 14 bases spanning the gap. Germline V gives CDR1 ENHRY, CDR2 SYGVKD. The CDR3 is made up of 14 amino acids. CDR3 amino acids: CAISVTGEGQPQHF. DNA of the CDR3: TGTGCCATCAGTGTAACCGGGGAAGGCCAGCCCCAGCATTTT.

The table lists this clonotype with a few counts. V and J are TRBV6-5 and TRBJ1-5, with D unclear. This CDR3 has 15 amino acids. The germline CDR1 and CDR2 sequences are MNHEY and SVGAGI. Trimming removed 4 bases at V and 2 bases at J, with 12 bases between. In DNA, the CDR3 is TGTGCCAGCAGTTCAGGCGGCTGGGGCAATCAGCCCCAGCATTTT. Translated: CASSSGGWGNQPQHF.

This clonotype was counted ten times or more. The chain combines TRBV20-1 with TRBJ2-7; D unclear. The V gene's germline CDR1 is DFQATT and CDR2 SNEGSKA (reference sequence). Trimming left V 3 bases short and J 0 bases short, with 12 bases between. CDR3 length: 14 amino acids. CDR3 sequence reads: CSASPTFSSYEQYF. Here the CDR3 DNA reads TGCAGTGCTAGTCCGACCTTCAGCTCCTACGAGCAGTACTTC.

This clonotype showed up many times. The rearrangement uses TRBV6-5 and TRBJ1-3, with a weak D call TRBD1 (6 bases). V shed 5 bases and J shed 5 bases, with 13 bases lying between them. Germline CDR1 MNHEY, CDR2 SVGAGI. The CDR3 consists of 14 residues. The CDR3, as DNA: TGTGCCAGCAGTACCGAGACAGGAAGAAACACCATATATTTT. This gives the protein CASSTETGRNTIYF.

This clonotype was seen more than once but under ten times. The chain has TRBV7-9 and TRBJ2-7, with TRBD1 matching 8 bases. V shed 5 bases, J shed 4 bases, and the junction held 7 bases outside the gene matches. Germline V lookup: CDR1 SEHNR, CDR2 FQNEAQ (reference sequence). This CDR3 contains 14 residues. The CDR3 loop is CASSPWDRRYEQYF. The CDR3 DNA reads as TGTGCCAGCAGCCCCTGGGACAGGAGATACGAGCAGTACTTC.

The chain employs TRBV6-1 and TRBJ2-7, with 7 positions matching TRBD1. This CDR3 contains 15 residues. V was clipped by 1 base and J by 3 bases; unmatched bases: 6. The germline gives CDR1 MNHNS, CDR2 SASEGT. The CDR3 region is CASSEEEAGGYEQYF. The CDR3 DNA follows: TGTGCCAGCAGTGAAGAGGAGGCAGGGGGCTACGAGCAGTACTTC.

The chain uses TRBV9 and TRBJ2-6, with TRBD2 matching 8 bases. The CDR3 sequence is 16 residues long. The ends lost 4 bases at V and 2 bases at J; junction bases unmatched: 5. Germline lookup yields CDR1 SGDLS and CDR2 YYNGEE. The CDR3 DNA reads TGTGCCAGCAGCCCCCCGGGAGGGGCTGGGGCCAACGTCCTGACTTTC. The encoded protein is CASSPPGGAGANVLTF.

This clonotype was detected ten times or more. This chain joins TRBV12-3 or TRBV12-4 and TRBJ2-7; D is uncertain. This CDR3 is 14 amino acids long. V lost 1 base and J 10 bases, leaving 17 bases between the germline ends. Written as DNA, the CDR3 is TGTGCCAGCAGTTTAGGGGTCCGTGGTGGACGTCAGTACTTC. Its translation is CASSLGVRGGRQYF.

This clonotype showed up many times. V is TRBV5-1 and J is TRBJ2-5; tentatively, D is TRBD1 (6 bases). In germline, CDR1 is SGHRS, CDR2 YFSETQ. Between the trimmed V and J ends, which lost 4 bases and 1 base, there was a span of 11 bases. This CDR3 has 14 residues. CDR3 loop: CASSVTGLQETQYF. The CDR3 DNA follows: TGCGCCAGCAGCGTGACAGGTCTCCAAGAGACCCAGTACTTC.

The V call is TRBV28, the J call TRBJ1-1, with D perhaps TRBD1 (5 bases). This CDR3 is 13 amino acids long. V dropped 2 bases and J dropped 5 bases, with 9 bases sitting between them. From germline, CDR1 is MDHEN and CDR2 SYDVKM. CDR3 DNA: TGTGCCAGCAGTTTAGGGGACGCGACTGAAGCTTTCTTT. It codes for CASSLGDATEAFF.

The chain couples TRBV5-1 to TRBJ2-7; 8 bases are a match to TRBD1. This CDR3 comprises 15 residues. Unmatched junction bases numbered 5, after V lost 0 bases and J lost 3 bases. Germline CDR1 and CDR2: SGHRS and YFSETQ. The CDR3 coding sequence is TGCGCCAGCAGCTTGGATGGGACAGGCGTCTACGAGCAGTACTTC. Protein product: CASSLDGTGVYEQYF.

The V gene is TRBV28, the J gene TRBJ2-7; 12 bases line up with TRBD1. The CDR3 runs to 15 residues. Germline V gene sequence: CDR1 MDHEN, CDR2 SYDVKM. Unmatched junction bases numbered 7, after V lost 5 bases and J lost 5 bases. CDR3 in DNA: TGTGCCAGCAGTACCCCGGGACAGGGGGCGAACGAGCAGTACTTC. Protein: CASSTPGQGANEQYF.

This clonotype was recorded many times. The chain is built from TRBV6-1 and TRBJ2-3, with D uncertain. The length of the CDR3 is 12 residues. From germline, CDR1 is MNHNS and CDR2 SASEGT. The V and J ends lost 6 bases and 1 base respectively, with 5 bases between them. The CDR3 spells CASSRGTDTQYF. The CDR3, as DNA: TGTGCCAGCAGCCGGGGCACAGATACGCAGTATTTT.

V gene TRBV4-1 combines with J gene TRBJ1-1; D remains unclear. V lost 1 base, J lost 6 bases, and 15 bases lay in between. CDR1 is MGHRA and CDR2 is YSYEKL in the germline V gene. The CDR3 sequence is 15 residues long. The CDR3 protein is CASSQGWLRTAEAFF. The CDR3 nucleotides are TGCGCCAGCAGCCAAGGGTGGTTAAGGACGGCTGAAGCTTTCTTT.

This chain connects TRBV6-1 to TRBJ1-1, with D possibly matching TRBD1 (5 bases). Trimming took 0 bases from V and 6 from J, leaving 5 bases between them. Germline V CDR1 and CDR2: MNHNS, SASEGT. The CDR3 runs 12 residues. CDR3 loop: CASSEAGPEAFF. In nucleotides, the CDR3 is TGTGCCAGCAGTGAAGCGGGACCTGAAGCTTTCTTT.

This clonotype was seen many times. The chain combines TRBV27 with TRBJ1-1; 7 bases match TRBD1. V trimming: 6 bases; J trimming: 8 bases; junction bases outside the gene matches: 9. Germline V lookup: CDR1 MNHEY, CDR2 SMNVEV (reference sequence). This CDR3 has 13 amino acids. In DNA, the CDR3 is TGTGCCAGCAGCCCCGGGACAGTCGAAGAAGCTTTCTTT. It yields the protein CASSPGTVEEAFF.

This clonotype was detected a few times. The chain recombines TRBV6-2 or TRBV6-3 with TRBJ1-4, with D tentatively TRBD1 (5 bases). There are 19 residues in the CDR3. The V gene lost 7 bases and the J gene lost 7 bases, with 31 bases spanning the gap. The germline V gene has CDR1 MNHEY and CDR2 SVGEGT. The CDR3 DNA is TGTGCCAGCACCTCCGTCTCTTCGGGACGACGGACGGGTAGTGAAAAACTGTTTTTT. This encodes CASTSVSSGRRTGSEKLFF.

In its sample, this clonotype was seen many times. The rearrangement joins TRBV2 to TRBJ1-2, with TRBD1 matching over 7 bases. The germline CDR1 and CDR2 sequences are SNHLY and FYNNEI. The J segment lost 1 base and the V segment lost 6 bases, leaving 14 bases of the junction unmatched. This CDR3 spans 17 amino acids. The CDR3 sequence is CASSTGTAIVFNYGYTF. CDR3 nucleotides: TGTGCCAGCAGCACGGGGACAGCAATAGTGTTTAACTATGGCTACACCTTC.

In this sample, this clonotype turned up a few times. The chain is built from TRBV14 and TRBJ1-2; TRBD1 matches at 10 bases. This CDR3 is 18 amino acids long. Trimming at V came to 4 bases and at J to 2 bases, leaving 13 bases not matched to a gene. The germline V gene has CDR1 SGHDN and CDR2 FVKESK. As DNA, the CDR3 is TGTGCCAGCAGCCTCCGGGACAGGGGCCGAAACGCAAACTATGGCTACACCTTC. The encoded protein is CASSLRDRGRNANYGYTF.

The J gene is TRBJ2-7, the V gene TRBV7-8; TRBD1 might be the D (5 bases). CDR1 and CDR2 (germline): SGHVS, FQNEAQ. Trimming cost V 5 bases and J 5 bases, with 16 bases left between them. The CDR3 sequence is 14 residues long. The CDR3 bases are TGTGCCAGCAGCCATGGGGATTGGGGCGACGAGCAGTACTTC. Translated, it gives CASSHGDWGDEQYF.

The V call is TRBV11-2, the J call TRBJ2-7; the D is unclear. The germline V and J ends were trimmed by 5 bases and 3 bases, with 11 bases remaining between them. The CDR3 loop spans 13 amino acids. Germline lookup yields CDR1 SGHAT and CDR2 FQNNGV. The DNA for the CDR3 is TGTGCCAGCAGCCCCCTGAACTTCTACGAGCAGTACTTC. This gives the protein CASSPLNFYEQYF. Based on the CDR3 plus reference TRBV11-2 and TRBJ2-7, the full variable domain is EAGVAQSPRYKIIEKRQSVAFWCNPISGHATLYWYQQILGQGPKLLIQFQNNGVVDDSQLPKDRFSAERLKGVDSTLKIQPAKLEDSAVYLCASSPLNFYEQYFGPGTRLTVT.

The chain joins TRBV20-1 to TRBJ2-7; TRBD1 agrees at 9 bases. The V and J ends lost 6 bases and 2 bases, in that order; junction bases with no gene match: 8. Looked up from germline, CDR1 is DFQATT and CDR2 is SNEGSKA (reference sequence). The CDR3 loop spans 14 amino acids. CDR3 loop: CSAHSTGGPYEQYF. The CDR3 DNA is TGCAGTGCGCATTCAACAGGGGGCCCCTACGAGCAGTACTTC.